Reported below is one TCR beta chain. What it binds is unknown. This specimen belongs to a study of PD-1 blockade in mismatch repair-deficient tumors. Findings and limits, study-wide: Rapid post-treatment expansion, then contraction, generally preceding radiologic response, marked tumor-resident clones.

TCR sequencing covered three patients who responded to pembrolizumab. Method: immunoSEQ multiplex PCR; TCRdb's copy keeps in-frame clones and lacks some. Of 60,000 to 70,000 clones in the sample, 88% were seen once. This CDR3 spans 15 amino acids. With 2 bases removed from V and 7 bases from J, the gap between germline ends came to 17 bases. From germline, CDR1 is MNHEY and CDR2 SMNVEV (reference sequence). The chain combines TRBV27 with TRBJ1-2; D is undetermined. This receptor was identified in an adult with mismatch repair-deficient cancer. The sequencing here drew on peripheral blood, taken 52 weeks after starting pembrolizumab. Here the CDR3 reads CASSLDAKGLSGYTF. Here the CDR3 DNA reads TGTGCCAGCAGTTTAGATGCAAAGGGCCTATCTGGCTACACCTTC.